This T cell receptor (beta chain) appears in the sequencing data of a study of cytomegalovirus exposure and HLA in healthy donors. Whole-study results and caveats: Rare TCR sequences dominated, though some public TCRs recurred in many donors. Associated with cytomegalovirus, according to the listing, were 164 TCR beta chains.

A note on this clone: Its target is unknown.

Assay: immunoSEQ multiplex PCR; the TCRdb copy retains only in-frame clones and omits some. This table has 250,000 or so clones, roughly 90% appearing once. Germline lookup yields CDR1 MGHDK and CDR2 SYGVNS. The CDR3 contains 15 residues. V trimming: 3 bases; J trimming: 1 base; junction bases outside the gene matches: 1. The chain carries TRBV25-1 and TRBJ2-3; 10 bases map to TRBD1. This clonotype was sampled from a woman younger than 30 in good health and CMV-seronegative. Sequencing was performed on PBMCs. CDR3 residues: CASSETGGRTDTQYF. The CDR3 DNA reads TGTGCCAGCAGTGAGACAGGGGGCCGCACAGATACGCAGTATTTT.